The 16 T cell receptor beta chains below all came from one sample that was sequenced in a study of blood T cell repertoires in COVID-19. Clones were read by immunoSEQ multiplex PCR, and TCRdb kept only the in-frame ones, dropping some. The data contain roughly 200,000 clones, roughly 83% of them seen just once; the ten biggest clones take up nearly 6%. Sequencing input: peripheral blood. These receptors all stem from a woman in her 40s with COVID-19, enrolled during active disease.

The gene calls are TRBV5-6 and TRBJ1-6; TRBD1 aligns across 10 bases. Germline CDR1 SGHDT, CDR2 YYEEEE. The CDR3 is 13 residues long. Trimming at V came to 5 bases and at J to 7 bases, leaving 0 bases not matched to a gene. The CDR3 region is CASRDRGNSPLHF. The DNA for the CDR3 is TGTGCCAGCAGGGACAGGGGGAATTCACCCCTCCACTTT. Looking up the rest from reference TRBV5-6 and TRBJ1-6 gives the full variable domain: DAGVTQSPTHLIKTRGQQVTLRCSPKSGHDTVSWYQQALGQGPQFIFQYYEEEERQRGNFPDRFSGHQFPNYSSELNVNALLLGDSALYLCASRDRGNSPLHFGNGTRLTVT.

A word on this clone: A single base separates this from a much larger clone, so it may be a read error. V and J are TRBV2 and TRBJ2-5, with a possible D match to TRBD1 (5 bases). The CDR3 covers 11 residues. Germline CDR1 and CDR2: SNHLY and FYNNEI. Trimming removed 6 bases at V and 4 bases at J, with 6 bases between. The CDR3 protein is CASSRVETQYF. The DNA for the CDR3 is TGTGCCAGCAGCAGGGTAGAGACCCAGTACTTC.

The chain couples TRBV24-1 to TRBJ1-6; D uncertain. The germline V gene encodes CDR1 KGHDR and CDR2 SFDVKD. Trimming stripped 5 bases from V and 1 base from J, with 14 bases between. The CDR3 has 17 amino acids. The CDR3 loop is CATSVQFRQSYNSPLHF. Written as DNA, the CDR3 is TGTGCCACCAGTGTCCAGTTCCGTCAGTCCTATAATTCACCCCTCCACTTT.

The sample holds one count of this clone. This chain's CDR3 is CASSGQGENMNTEAFF. In nucleotides, the CDR3 is TGTGCCAGCAGCGGACAGGGCGAAAACATGAACACTGAAGCTTTCTTT. V gene TRBV7-6 combines with J gene TRBJ1-1, with 8 bases lining up with TRBD1. The CDR3 consists of 16 residues. J lost 0 bases, V lost 5 bases, and 8 bases had no gene match. Per germline, CDR1 SGHVS and CDR2 FNYEAQ. The full variable domain, with the rest looked up from reference TRBV7-6 and TRBJ1-1, is GAGVSQSPRYKVTKRGQDVALRCDPISGHVSLYWYRQALGQGPEFLTYFNYEAQQDKSGLPNDRFSAERPEGSISTLTIQRTEQRDSAMYRCASSGQGENMNTEAFFGQGTRLTVV.

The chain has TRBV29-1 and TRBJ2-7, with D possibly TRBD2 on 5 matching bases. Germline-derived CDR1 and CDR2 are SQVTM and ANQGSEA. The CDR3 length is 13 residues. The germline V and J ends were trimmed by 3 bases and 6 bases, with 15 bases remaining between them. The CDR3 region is CSVDRGSPVEQYF. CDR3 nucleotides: TGCAGCGTTGATCGGGGTTCCCCGGTCGAGCAGTACTTC.

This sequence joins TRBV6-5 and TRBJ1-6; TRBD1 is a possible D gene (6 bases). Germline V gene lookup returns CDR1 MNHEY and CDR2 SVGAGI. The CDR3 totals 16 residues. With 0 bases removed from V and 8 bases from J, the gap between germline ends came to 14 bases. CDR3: CASSYSTVSGDSPLHF. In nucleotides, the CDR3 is TGTGCCAGCAGTTACTCGACGGTCTCAGGGGATTCACCCCTCCACTTT.

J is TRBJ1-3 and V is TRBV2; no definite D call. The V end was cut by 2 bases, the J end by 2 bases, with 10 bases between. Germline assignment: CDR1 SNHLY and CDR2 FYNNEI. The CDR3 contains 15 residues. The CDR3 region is CASSEIGVAGNTIYF. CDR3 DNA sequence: TGTGCCAGCAGTGAAATCGGTGTTGCTGGAAACACCATATATTTT. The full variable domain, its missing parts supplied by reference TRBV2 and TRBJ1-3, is EPEVTQTPSHQVTQMGQEVILRCVPISNHLYFYWYRQILGQKVEFLVSFYNNEISEKSEIFDDQFSVERPDGSNFTLKIRSTKLEDSAMYFCASSEIGVAGNTIYFGEGSWLTVV.

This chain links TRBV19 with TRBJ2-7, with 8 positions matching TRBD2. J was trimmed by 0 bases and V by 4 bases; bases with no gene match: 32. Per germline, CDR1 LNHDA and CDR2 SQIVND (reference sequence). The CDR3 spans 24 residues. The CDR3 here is CASSTAPGFWGRAGEKTSSYEQYF. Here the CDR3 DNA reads TGTGCCAGTAGTACCGCTCCCGGGTTTTGGGGGAGAGCGGGGGAGAAAACTAGCTCCTACGAGCAGTACTTC.

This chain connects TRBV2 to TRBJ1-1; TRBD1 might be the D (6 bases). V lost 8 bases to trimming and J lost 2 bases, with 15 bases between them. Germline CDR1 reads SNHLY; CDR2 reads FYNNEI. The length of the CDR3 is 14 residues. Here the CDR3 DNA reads TGTGCCAGCGCCACAGGGTCGAAAAACACTGAAGCTTTCTTT. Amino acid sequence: CASATGSKNTEAFF.

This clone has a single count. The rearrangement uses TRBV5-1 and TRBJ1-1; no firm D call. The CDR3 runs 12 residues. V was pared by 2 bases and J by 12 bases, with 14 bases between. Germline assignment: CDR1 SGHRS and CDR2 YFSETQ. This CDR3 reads CASSLIGESPFF. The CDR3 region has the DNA TGCGCCAGCAGCTTAATCGGGGAGTCGCCTTTCTTT.

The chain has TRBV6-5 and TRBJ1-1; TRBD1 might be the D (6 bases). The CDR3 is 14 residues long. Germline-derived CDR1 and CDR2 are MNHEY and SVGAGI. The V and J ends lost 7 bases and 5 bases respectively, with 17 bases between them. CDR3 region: CASTPNGRGTEAFF. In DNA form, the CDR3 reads TGTGCCAGCACTCCCAACGGGAGGGGGACTGAAGCTTTCTTT.

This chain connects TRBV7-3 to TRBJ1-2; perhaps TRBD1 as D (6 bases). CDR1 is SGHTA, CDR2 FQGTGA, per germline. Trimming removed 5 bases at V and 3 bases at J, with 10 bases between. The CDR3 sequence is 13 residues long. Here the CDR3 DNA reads TGTGCCAGCAGCCCCGCAGGGGACTATGGCTACACCTTC. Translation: CASSPAGDYGYTF.

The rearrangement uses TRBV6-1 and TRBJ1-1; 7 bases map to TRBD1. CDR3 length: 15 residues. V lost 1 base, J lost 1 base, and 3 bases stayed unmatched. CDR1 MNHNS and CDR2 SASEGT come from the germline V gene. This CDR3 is CASSEGRDRNTEAFF. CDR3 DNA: TGTGCCAGCAGTGAAGGGAGGGACAGGAACACTGAAGCTTTCTTT.

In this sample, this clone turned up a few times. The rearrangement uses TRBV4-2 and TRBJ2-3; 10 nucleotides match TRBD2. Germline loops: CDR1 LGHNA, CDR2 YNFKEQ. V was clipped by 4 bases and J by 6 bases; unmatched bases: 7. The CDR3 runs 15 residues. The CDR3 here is CASSPKRGGDDTQYF. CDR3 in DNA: TGTGCCAGCAGCCCCAAGCGGGGGGGTGACGATACGCAGTATTTT.

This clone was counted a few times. CDR3: CASSWTPGQGAHTGELFF. CDR3 DNA: TGCGCCAGCAGCTGGACTCCGGGACAGGGGGCACACACCGGGGAGCTGTTTTTT. The V gene is TRBV5-1, the J gene TRBJ2-2, with 12 nucleotides matching TRBD1. V lost 3 bases, J lost 3 bases, and 9 bases stayed unmatched. Germline V gene data show CDR1 as SGHRS and CDR2 as YFSETQ. CDR3 length: 18 amino acids.

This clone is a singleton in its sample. The CDR3 region has the DNA TGCGCCAGCAGCAAGTCGACAGGGCCCCTCCCCTACGAGCAGTACTTC. This encodes CASSKSTGPLPYEQYF. The chain couples TRBV5-1 to TRBJ2-7; 7 nucleotides align to TRBD1. Germline CDR1 is SGHRS and CDR2 is YFSETQ. The CDR3 is made up of 16 amino acids. After removal of 4 bases from V and 2 bases from J, the junction contained 12 bases not matched to a gene.